Sequencing of this T cell receptor beta chain was carried out in a study of blood T cell repertoires in COVID-19. Sequencing used immunoSEQ multiplex PCR; TCRdb keeps in-frame clones, though not all of them. The table records around 150,000 clones, 84% of them present only once. The V end was cut by 4 bases, the J end by 9 bases, with 13 bases between. This CDR3 is 14 amino acids long. In germline, CDR1 is SGHTA, CDR2 FQGNSA. The sequence derives from a man aged 65-85 years with acute or convalescent COVID-19. The V and J genes are TRBV7-2 and TRBJ1-6; no clear D gene. Sample: peripheral blood. For the CDR3, the DNA is TGTGCCAGCAGCTCAGGCCCGGCAGGTTCACCCCTCCACTTT. Encoded protein: CASSSGPAGSPLHF.